These 30 T cell receptor beta chains were all obtained from the same sample, sequenced in a study of blood T cells in healthy people across ages. Then a second PCR, running roughly 7 to 11 cycles, was carried out with a sample-barcoded 5' primer and a J-beta primer mix. TCRdb reanalysed the 5' RACE reads using MiXCR and keeps one entry per CDR3 protein. The table includes around 1,700,000 distinct CDR3 sequences, about 30% detected once. The sample consisted of blood. All receptors derive from a woman in her twenties or thirties in good health.

The genes are TRBV11-2 and TRBJ1-2; 9 bases line up with TRBD1. Germline trimming cut 0 bases from V and 4 bases from J; bases unmatched to any gene: 3. Germline assignment: CDR1 SGHAT and CDR2 FQNNGV. The CDR3 extends over 15 amino acids. The CDR3 loop is CASSLEGTGIYGYTF. The CDR3 DNA is TGTGCCAGCAGCTTAGAAGGGACAGGGATCTATGGCTACACCTTC.

This clonotype was found a few times. The genes are TRBV27 and TRBJ2-7; D unresolved. CDR1 MNHEY and CDR2 SMNVEV come from the germline V gene (reference sequence). The CDR3 sequence is 13 residues long. The germline V and J ends were trimmed by 7 bases and 0 bases, with 10 bases remaining between them. CDR3 DNA: TGTGCCAGCACACTCGTACCCTCCTACGAGCAGTACTTC. Translation gives CASTLVPSYEQYF.

The chain combines TRBV20-1 with TRBJ1-6; the D is unclear. The CDR3 consists of 15 residues. Per the germline V gene, CDR1 is DFQATT and CDR2 is SNEGSKA (reference sequence). V lost 0 bases to trimming and J lost 7 bases, with 13 bases between them. The DNA for the CDR3 is TGCAGTGCTAGAGATGACTCCCGACCGAATTCACCCCTCCACTTT. Amino acids: CSARDDSRPNSPLHF.

This clonotype occurred once. V and J are TRBV13 and TRBJ2-2; D is uncertain. Germline loops: CDR1 PRHDT, CDR2 FYEKMQ (reference sequence). This CDR3 spans 16 amino acids. The V gene lost 5 bases and the J gene lost 4 bases, with 17 bases spanning the gap. The CDR3 DNA reads TGTGCCAGCAGCCCCGTTGGTGATCGGAGCACCGGGGAGCTGTTTTTT. Its protein product is CASSPVGDRSTGELFF.

The sample holds a few counts of this clonotype. Mismatch with germline at one junction end may stem from a read error. The rearrangement uses TRBV7-2 and TRBJ1-2; possibly TRBD1 for D (6 bases). Germline CDR1 and CDR2: SGHTA and FQGNSA. This CDR3 is built from 14 residues. CDR3 protein: CASSSNRDGYDYTF. CDR3 nucleotide sequence: TGTGCCAGCAGCTCAAACAGGGACGGCTATGACTACACCTTC.

The rearrangement uses TRBV11-2 and TRBJ1-2; weak D call: TRBD1 (6 bases). CDR1 and CDR2 (germline): SGHAT, FQNNGV. CDR3 length: 14 residues. V shed 5 bases and J shed 6 bases, with 16 bases lying between them. The CDR3: CASSILQGWDGYTF. For the CDR3, the DNA is TGTGCCAGCAGCATACTACAGGGATGGGATGGCTACACCTTC.

The chain couples TRBV12-3 or TRBV12-4 to TRBJ1-4; D gene ambiguous. The CDR3 spans 14 residues. V was shortened by 10 bases and J by 0 bases, with 12 bases between the two germline ends. The CDR3 loop reads CAIAPTATNEKLFF. The CDR3 nucleotides are TGTGCCATCGCTCCAACTGCAACTAATGAAAAACTGTTTTTT.

As regards this clonotype: This clone may be a read error of a much larger clone one base away. This chain uses TRBV7-3 with TRBJ2-4; D uncertain. The germline V and J ends were trimmed by 4 bases and 13 bases, with 23 bases remaining between them. The CDR3 is 15 amino acids. Germline V gene sequence: CDR1 SGHTA, CDR2 FQGTGA. The CDR3 spells CASSSRPRAENEQYF. The CDR3 nucleotides read TGTGCCAGCAGCTCCCGGCCCCGGGCGGAGAATGAGCAGTACTTC.

In its sample, this clonotype was seen many times. This rearrangement joins TRBV2 to TRBJ2-7, with 9 bases matching TRBD1. This CDR3 comprises 15 residues. J was trimmed by 6 bases and V by 8 bases; bases with no gene match: 14. Germline V gives CDR1 SNHLY, CDR2 FYNNEI. CDR3 DNA sequence: TGTGCCAGCCCCCCCGGGACAGGGATTTCGTCCGAGCAGTACTTC. This gives the protein CASPPGTGISSEQYF.

A few counts support this clonotype. The J gene is TRBJ2-1, the V gene TRBV11-2; 9 positions match TRBD2. V lost 1 base to trimming and J lost 9 bases; unmatched junction nucleotides: 7. Germline V CDR1 and CDR2: SGHAT, FQNNGV. CDR3 length: 15 residues. The CDR3 spells CASSLGGGGGAEQFF. DNA for the CDR3: TGTGCCAGCAGCTTAGGTGGTGGCGGGGGGGCTGAGCAGTTCTTC.

The chain is built from TRBV30 and TRBJ1-2; D call uncertain. V was clipped by 8 bases and J by 0 bases, with 13 bases between them. CDR3 size: 13 residues. Germline CDR1 reads GTSNPN; CDR2 reads SVGIG (reference sequence). The CDR3 DNA reads TGTGCCGGAAAGTACGGGACTAACTATGGCTACACCTTC. Protein: CAGKYGTNYGYTF.

This clonotype was detected many times. The genes are TRBV5-1 and TRBJ1-4; D not certain. The CDR3 runs to 16 residues. CDR1 is SGHRS, CDR2 YFSETQ, per germline. The V gene lost 4 bases and the J gene lost 0 bases, with 13 bases spanning the gap. The CDR3 DNA is TGCGCCAGCAGCCCTGGTAAAGTTGCAACTAATGAAAAACTGTTTTTT. Translated, it gives CASSPGKVATNEKLFF.

In its sample, this clonotype was seen a few times. The DNA for the CDR3 is TGCGCCAGCGGTTCAGGGGTCTCCGGGGAGCTGTTTTTT. It yields the protein CASGSGVSGELFF. V and J are TRBV5-1 and TRBJ2-2; the D gene is possibly TRBD1 (6 bases). This CDR3 region has 13 residues. V shed 7 bases and J shed 6 bases, with 13 bases lying between them. CDR1 and CDR2 from the germline V gene are SGHRS and YFSETQ.

The sample holds one count of this clonotype. The rearrangement links TRBV12-3 or TRBV12-4 to TRBJ2-1; 8 nucleotides align to TRBD1. The J segment lost 15 bases and the V segment lost 5 bases, leaving 6 bases of the junction unmatched. This CDR3 is built from 11 residues. The CDR3 loop is CASSHGTGRFF. The CDR3 region has the DNA TGTGCCAGCAGTCACGGGACAGGAAGGTTCTTC.

A few counts support this clonotype. The CDR3 reads CASSARDSGFPDEQFF. DNA for the CDR3: TGTGCCAGCAGTGCCCGGGACAGCGGTTTCCCCGATGAGCAGTTCTTC. This chain uses TRBV25-1 with TRBJ2-1, with 7 positions matching TRBD1. Trimming removed 4 bases from V and 8 bases from J; junction bases left unmatched: 14. The CDR3 runs to 16 residues. CDR1 and CDR2 from the germline V gene are MGHDK and SYGVNS.

There are a few counts of this clonotype. The chain employs TRBV7-9 and TRBJ2-1; D unresolved. The CDR3 consists of 16 residues. V lost 5 bases, J lost 5 bases, and 19 bases lay in between. Germline CDR1 reads SEHNR; CDR2 reads FQNEAQ (reference sequence). CDR3 in amino acids: CASSRVLGPENNEQFF. Written as DNA, the CDR3 is TGTGCCAGCAGCCGGGTTTTAGGGCCTGAGAACAATGAGCAGTTCTTC.

V usage is TRBV4-2 and J usage is TRBJ2-3, with 7 nucleotides matching TRBD2. There are 16 residues in the CDR3. Germline CDR1 LGHNA, CDR2 YNFKEQ. Trimming removed 1 base from V and 2 bases from J; junction bases left unmatched: 6. The CDR3 DNA is TGTGCCAGCAGCCAAGGAGGCGGGGGAGACACAGATACGCAGTATTTT. Translated: CASSQGGGGDTDTQYF.

The table lists this clonotype with many counts. The rearrangement links TRBV29-1 to TRBJ2-7, with D perhaps TRBD2 (6 bases). The germline V gene encodes CDR1 SQVTM and CDR2 ANQGSEA. V was cut by 1 base and J by 4 bases, with 8 bases left in between. The CDR3 extends over 12 amino acids. The chain's CDR3 is CSVEAGAYEQYF. In DNA, the CDR3 is TGCAGCGTTGAAGCGGGAGCATACGAGCAGTACTTC.

This clonotype has a count of ten or more. V gene TRBV30 combines with J gene TRBJ2-7; 9 positions match TRBD2. In germline, CDR1 is GTSNPN, CDR2 SVGIG (reference sequence). The CDR3 has 14 residues. V lost 2 bases to trimming and J lost 7 bases; unmatched junction nucleotides: 9. CDR3 loop: CAWSFSGGLGEQYF. DNA of the CDR3: TGTGCCTGGAGTTTCAGCGGGGGGTTAGGGGAGCAGTACTTC.

Regarding this clonotype: A junction end diverges from the germline sequence, so it may reflect a read error. The chain couples TRBV20-1 to TRBJ2-7, with a tentative D call TRBD1 (6 bases). Germline V CDR1 and CDR2: DFQATT, SNEGSKA (reference sequence). The CDR3 is 15 amino acids. The CDR3 region has the DNA TGCAGTGCTAGAGATTCCGACAGGAGCTCCTACGTGCAGTACTTC. The encoded protein is CSARDSDRSSYVQYF.

J is TRBJ2-7 and V is TRBV5-5; TRBD1 matches 8 bases. Germline-derived CDR1 and CDR2 are SGHKS and YYEKEE (reference sequence). This CDR3 has 16 residues. V shed 7 bases and J 3 bases; nucleotides not matched to a gene: 15. CDR3 nucleotide sequence: TGTGCCAGCTCCCCTCGGATCCGGACAGGGATCTACGAGCAGTACTTC. Translating it yields CASSPRIRTGIYEQYF. The whole variable domain, remainder taken from reference TRBV5-5 and TRBJ2-7, is DAGVTQSPTHLIKTRGQQVTLRCSPISGHKSVSWYQQVLGQGPQFIFQYYEKEERGRGNFPDRFSARQFPNYSSELNVNALLLGDSALYLCASSPRIRTGIYEQYFGPGTRLTVT.

The gene calls are TRBV7-2 and TRBJ2-5, with D tentatively TRBD1 or TRBD2 (5 bases each). This CDR3 is 15 amino acids long. Germline lookup yields CDR1 SGHTA and CDR2 FQGNSA. V was pared by 5 bases and J by 7 bases, with 20 bases between. CDR3 sequence: CASSREGPASGTQYF. The CDR3 DNA reads TGTGCCAGCAGCCGTGAGGGGCCGGCCTCGGGGACCCAGTACTTC. The full variable domain, rest sourced from reference TRBV7-2 and TRBJ2-5, is GAGVSQSPSNKVTEKGKDVELRCDPISGHTALYWYRQSLGQGLEFLIYFQGNSAPDKSGLPSDRFSAERTGGSVSTLTIQRTQQEDSAVYLCASSREGPASGTQYFGPGTRLLVL.

This clonotype was detected only a few times. The V and J genes are TRBV3-1 and TRBJ2-3; 11 bases agree with TRBD2. Trimming removed 4 bases from V and 4 bases from J; junction bases left unmatched: 7. The length of the CDR3 is 16 residues. Germline CDR1 is LGHDT and CDR2 is YNNKEL (reference sequence). Written as DNA, the CDR3 is TGTGCCAGCAGCCTTGCACTAGCGGGGGTCGCAGATACGCAGTATTTT. Encoded protein: CASSLALAGVADTQYF.

This clonotype was detected a few times. Compared with germline, one end of the junction differs, possibly owing to a read error. This chain links TRBV6-1 with TRBJ2-7; 7 nucleotides align to TRBD2. The germline V gene encodes CDR1 MNHNS and CDR2 SASEGT. This CDR3 contains 15 residues. Here the CDR3 DNA reads TGTGCCAGCAGTCAAGCGGGAATAAACCCCTACGAGCAGTACTTC. Amino acids: CASSQAGINPYEQYF.

As DNA, the CDR3 is TGTGCCAGCAGCTTTAAACCCCCGACGGCAGGAAACACCATATATTTT. Protein: CASSFKPPTAGNTIYF. The chain couples TRBV11-2 to TRBJ1-3; D uncertain. V lost 3 bases, J lost 4 bases, and 16 bases lay in between. The CDR3 runs 16 residues. The germline V gene encodes CDR1 SGHAT and CDR2 FQNNGV.

The chain joins TRBV3-1 to TRBJ1-5; D remains ambiguous. The CDR3 loop spans 14 amino acids. The ends were cut back, 0 bases at V and 6 bases at J, with 9 bases in the middle. The germline V gene encodes CDR1 LGHDT and CDR2 YNNKEL (reference sequence). The CDR3 nucleotides are TGTGCCAGCAGCCAAGATTCGGGTTTTCAGCCCCAGCATTTT. Translated, it gives CASSQDSGFQPQHF.

With respect to this clonotype: An end of the junction does not agree with germline; a read error may underlie this. The genes are TRBV24-1 and TRBJ2-1; no definite D call. Looked up from germline, CDR1 is KGHDR and CDR2 is SFDVKD. The CDR3 consists of 11 residues. CDR3 sequence reads: CATGLWSEQFF. The CDR3 coding sequence is TGCGCCACCGGTTTATGGTCAGAGCAGTTCTTC.

In regard to this clonotype: A much larger clone sits a single nucleotide away, making a read error possible. The DNA is left out, because the CDR3 cannot be placed on it with certainty; the CDR3 is given as TCRdb lists it. The CDR3 loop is CSASKWGRGSSYNSPPHF. The rearrangement links TRBV20-1 to TRBJ1-6; the table's D call, TRBD1, was not checked against the DNA. The CDR3 is made up of 18 amino acids, end residues included. Looked up from germline, CDR1 is DFQATT and CDR2 is SNEGSKA (reference sequence).

Turning to this clonotype: A single base separates this from a much larger clone, so it may be a read error. The chain links TRBV27 to TRBJ2-1; possible D gene TRBD2, 5 bases. The CDR3 runs 14 residues. V was cut by 2 bases and J by 10 bases, with 15 bases left in between. Looked up from germline, CDR1 is MNHEY and CDR2 is SMNVEV (reference sequence). CDR3 sequence: CASSLDSATYEQFF. In nucleotides, the CDR3 is TGTGCCAGCAGTTTAGATAGCGCTACCTACGAGCAGTTCTTC.

The gene calls are TRBV7-2 and TRBJ1-2; TRBD1 agrees at 7 bases. Trimming removed 6 bases from V and 0 bases from J; junction bases left unmatched: 10. This CDR3 spans 16 amino acids. The germline gives CDR1 SGHTA, CDR2 FQGNSA. CDR3 DNA sequence: TGTGCCAGCAGGTTAACGTCCCAGGGGGCTAACTATGGCTACACCTTC. Encoded protein: CASRLTSQGANYGYTF.